The rows below give T cell receptor beta chains drawn from one sample of a study of blood T cell repertoires in COVID-19. Here immunoSEQ multiplex PCR was the method, and the copy in TCRdb shows in-frame clones only, minus some. The repertoire holds nearly 100,000 clones, with approximately 86% as singletons. Source material: peripheral blood. The source of these receptors is an elderly man with acute or convalescent COVID-19. CDR3s include the opening cysteine and the closing phenylalanine or tryptophan. D genes are given only for firm matches. Clone size is given for some rows only: seen once, a few or many times, or a class if the clone is expanded.

j_call v_call clone_size d_call cdr3_nt cdr3_aa
TRBJ2-7 TRBV13 NA NA TGTGCCAGCAGCTTTTGGAAGGGGGAAAGCTCCTACGAGCAGTACTTC CASSFWKGESSYEQYF
TRBJ1-5 TRBV28 NA NA TGTGCCAGCAGGTCCAGGGTCTATAGCAATCAGCCCCAGCATTTT CASRSRVYSNQPQHF
TRBJ1-2 TRBV28 NA TRBD1 TGTGCCAGCAGTCCCCCCCGCAGGACAGGGCACGGCTACACCTTC CASSPPRRTGHGYTF
TRBJ1-1 TRBV4-3 NA NA TGCGCCAGCAGCCAAGATGGAGTGATGAACACTGAAGCTTTCTTT CASSQDGVMNTEAFF
TRBJ1-2 TRBV20-1 NA NA TGCAGTGCTAGTGCCACCAGAGGTGATGGCTACACCTTC CSASATRGDGYTF
TRBJ2-7 TRBV13 few TRBD2 TGTGCCAGCAGCTTAGCCTCGACTAGCGGGAGTGGGGAGCAGTACTTC CASSLASTSGSGEQYF
TRBJ1-1 TRBV6-2/TRBV6-3 NA NA TGTGCCAGCAGTCCCCTTCTGGGGGGTGGCACTGAAGCTTTCTTT CASSPLLGGGTEAFF
TRBJ1-1 TRBV28 NA TRBD1 TGTGCCAGCATTAAGGGGGCCCTCCGTGAAGCTTTCTTT CASIKGALREAFF
TRBJ1-5 TRBV27 NA NA TGTGCCAGCAGTAAATATAGCAATCAGCCCCAGCATTTT CASSKYSNQPQHF
TRBJ2-7 TRBV6-5 NA TRBD1 TGTGCCAGCAGGAGACAGGGAAGCTACGAGCAGTACTTC CASRRQGSYEQYF
TRBJ2-5 TRBV29-1 NA NA TGCAGCGTTGAAGCGGGTCCGGAGACCCAGTACTTC CSVEAGPETQYF
TRBJ2-3 TRBV11-2 NA NA TGTGCCAGCAGCTTAGTTCGATTAGCACCTAGCACAGATACGCAGTATTTT CASSLVRLAPSTDTQYF
TRBJ2-3 TRBV5-1 NA NA TGCGCCAGCAGCTTGGGCAGGGGTTTCGATACGCAGTATTTT CASSLGRGFDTQYF
TRBJ1-2 TRBV10-3 NA TRBD1 TGTGCCATCAGTTGGGACAGGGATGTCTATGGCTACACCTTC CAISWDRDVYGYTF
TRBJ1-2 TRBV7-2 NA NA TGTGCCAGCAGCTTAGATTTTCCTTATGGCTACACCTTC CASSLDFPYGYTF
TRBJ1-1 TRBV7-2 NA NA TGTGCCAGCAGCGGGCGGACAGCCGAGAACACTGAAGCTTTCTTT CASSGRTAENTEAFF
TRBJ2-1 TRBV15 NA TRBD2 TGTGCCACCAGCAGAGGACTAGCTGGCTCCTACAATGAGCAGTTCTTC CATSRGLAGSYNEQFF
TRBJ2-7 TRBV5-1 NA NA TGCGCCAGCAGCTTGGGACCGGAGGGGGAGCAGTACTTC CASSLGPEGEQYF
TRBJ2-5 TRBV4-1 NA NA TGCGCCAGCAGCCAAGAGTCAGGGGGGCGGGCAGAGACCCAGTACTTC CASSQESGGRAETQYF
TRBJ2-7 TRBV12-3/TRBV12-4 NA NA TGTGCCAGCAGTTTTTCGGGCGAGCAGTACTTC CASSFSGEQYF
TRBJ2-7 TRBV5-1 NA TRBD1 TGCGCCAGCAGCCTATCCCCGGACAGGGGGCTCGGCGAGCAGTACTTC CASSLSPDRGLGEQYF
TRBJ2-2 TRBV7-9 NA NA TGTGCCAGCAGCTCCGCAGGACGGACAGCACCGAGAGAGACCGGGGAGCTGTTTTTT CASSSAGRTAPRETGELFF
TRBJ2-4 TRBV5-4 NA NA TGTGCCAGCAGCCCCGAAAGAGGGGGAATTCAGTACTTC CASSPERGGIQYF
TRBJ1-1 TRBV27 NA NA TGTGCCAGCAGTTTATTGGGGTGGGCAGGGTCGAGGAACACTGAAGCTTTCTTT CASSLLGWAGSRNTEAFF
TRBJ2-2 TRBV4-3 NA TRBD2 TGCGCCAGCAGCTGGGGACTAGCGGAGAACACCGGGGAGCTGTTTTTT CASSWGLAENTGELFF
TRBJ2-1 TRBV5-1 NA TRBD2 TGCGCCAGCACTCTAGCGGGAGCGGCCAATGAGCAGTTCTTC CASTLAGAANEQFF
TRBJ2-2 TRBV18 once TRBD1 TGTGCCAGCTCACCGCCCCAGGGGGCTCGGGACACCGGGGAGCTGTTTTTT CASSPPQGARDTGELFF
TRBJ2-1 TRBV19 NA TRBD2 TGTGCCAGTAGTATAGGGACTAGCGGGCTAGGGACTTACAATGAGCAGTTCTTC CASSIGTSGLGTYNEQFF
TRBJ2-7 TRBV6-5 NA TRBD1 TGTGCCAGCACTCCGGACAGGACCCACTACGAGCAGTACTTC CASTPDRTHYEQYF
TRBJ2-7 TRBV7-9 NA TRBD2 TGTGCCAGCAGCCCCCAGACTAGCGGGAGCCCCTACGAGCAGTACTTC CASSPQTSGSPYEQYF
TRBJ2-7 TRBV5-1 NA TRBD1 TGCGCCAGCAGAATCGACAGGGGCTACGAGCAGTACTTC CASRIDRGYEQYF
TRBJ2-1 TRBV7-8 NA NA TGTGCCAGCAGTCTTGAGCGATGGGTTGAGCAGTTCTTC CASSLERWVEQFF
TRBJ2-7 TRBV6-5 NA NA TGTGCCAGTTCCAGGGGACCTTCCTACGAGCAGTACTTC CASSRGPSYEQYF
TRBJ1-5 TRBV19 NA NA TGTGCCAGTAGTATAGGGGGGCAGCCGTTCAATCAGCCCCAGCATTTT CASSIGGQPFNQPQHF
TRBJ1-4 TRBV6-5 NA TRBD1 TGTGCCAGCACTCCCGGGACAGGGCGGAATGAAAAACTGTTTTTT CASTPGTGRNEKLFF
TRBJ2-7 TRBV13 NA TRBD2 TGTGCCAGCAGCTTTAGCGGGGCAAGCTCCTACGAGCAGTACTTC CASSFSGASSYEQYF
TRBJ2-1 TRBV3-1/TRBV3-2 NA NA TGTGCCAGCAGCCAACTCTATGAGCAGTTCTTC CASSQLYEQFF
TRBJ2-1 TRBV29-1 NA TRBD2 TGCAGCGTGGGGACTAGCGGGAGCGAGGAGCAGTTCTTC CSVGTSGSEEQFF
TRBJ2-7 TRBV29-1 few TRBD1 TGCAGCGTCCGGACAGGGATGAGCTCCTACGAGCAGTACTTC CSVRTGMSSYEQYF
TRBJ2-5 TRBV7-2 NA TRBD2 TGTGCCAGCAGCCCCGCCGCCGGACTAGCGGGAAAAGAGACCCAGTACTTC CASSPAAGLAGKETQYF
TRBJ1-2 TRBV28 NA NA TGTGCCAGCAGTTCAGGGAAAGGTGACTATGGCTACACCTTC CASSSGKGDYGYTF
TRBJ2-6 TRBV6-4 NA NA TGTGCCAGCAGTGACTCACTATCTGGGGCCAACGTCCTGACTTTC CASSDSLSGANVLTF
TRBJ1-5 TRBV12-2 once NA TGTGCAAGTCGCTTAGGAGAGAGGGTCCTCAATCAGCCCCAGCATTTT CASRLGERVLNQPQHF
TRBJ2-1 TRBV7-9 once TRBD2 TGTGCCAGCAGCTTAAGCGGGAGGAGTAATGAGCAGTTCTTC CASSLSGRSNEQFF
TRBJ1-1 TRBV27 few NA TGTGCCAGCCGTAAATCAGGCGGGAATGAAGCTTTCTTT CASRKSGGNEAFF
TRBJ1-5 TRBV2 NA NA TGTGCCAGCAGTGAACGGGGGGCTTATCAGCCCCAGCATTTT CASSERGAYQPQHF
TRBJ2-2 TRBV23-1 NA TRBD2 TGCGCCAGCAGTCGACGAATTATTCTAGCGGGAGAATGGCTGGGTTGGGTGTTTTTT CASSRRIILAGEWLGWVFF
TRBJ2-5 TRBV7-2 NA NA TGTGCCAGCAGCTTAGACAGGGCCAAAGAGACCCAGTACTTC CASSLDRAKETQYF
TRBJ1-1 TRBV7-9 few NA TGTGCCAGCAGCTTAGCGGGACAAACTGAAGCTTTCTTT CASSLAGQTEAFF
TRBJ2-7 TRBV29-1 NA TRBD2 TGCAGCGTTGAAAGGGGTAGCGGGAGTTACGAGCAGTACTTC CSVERGSGSYEQYF
TRBJ2-1 TRBV29-1 NA TRBD2 TGCAGCGCGGGACTAGCGGGAGGGGAGCAGTTCTTC CSAGLAGGEQFF
TRBJ1-6 TRBV5-6 NA TRBD1 TGTGCCAGCAGCGGGGACAGGGGGGGCCTTTTTTCACCCCTCCACTTT CASSGDRGGLFSPLHF
TRBJ2-2 TRBV4-1 NA NA TGCGCCAGCAGCCAAGTAGGGGGGGTAGCCGGGGAGCTGTTTTTT CASSQVGGVAGELFF
TRBJ1-1 TRBV28 NA NA TGTGCCAGCAGCTCAGGCCAGCCTGAAGCTTTCTTT CASSSGQPEAFF
TRBJ2-2 TRBV18 few NA TGTGCCAGCCGGACGGGAAGCACCGGGGAGCTGTTTTTT CASRTGSTGELFF
TRBJ1-6 TRBV27 few NA TGTGCCAGCAGTCTGTCGGGCTCCTATAATTCACCCCTCCACTTT CASSLSGSYNSPLHF
TRBJ2-7 TRBV5-4 NA TRBD1 TGTGCCAGCAGCTCCTCCACAGGGGGCAAAATTTACGAGCAGTACTTC CASSSSTGGKIYEQYF
TRBJ1-1 TRBV15 NA TRBD1 TGTGCCACCAGCAGAGATGGATCAGGGGGCTTCACTGAAGCTTTCTTT CATSRDGSGGFTEAFF
TRBJ1-2 TRBV7-9 NA NA TGTGCCAGCAGCAACAGGGTATACAATGGCTACACCTTC CASSNRVYNGYTF
TRBJ2-1 TRBV2 NA NA TGTGCCAGCAGGCCGGGACTCGCTTTCAATGAGCAGTTCTTC CASRPGLAFNEQFF